Reported below is one T cell receptor (beta chain). There are 14 residues in the CDR3. CDR1 and CDR2 from the germline V gene are WSHSY and SAAADI. V dropped 2 bases and J dropped 2 bases, with 10 bases sitting between them. Profiling relied on immunoSEQ multiplex PCR, and the TCRdb table lists in-frame clones only, not all of them. The table includes 150,000 to 200,000 clones, approximately 87% detected once. This sample stems from a study of blood T cell repertoires in COVID-19. Study overall: Samples of COVID-19 (acute and convalescent) were obtained from the United States, Italy and Spain. PBMCs, B-cell-depleted T cells, or T cells were the source of the cDNA or gDNA that made up the material.

This sequence joins TRBV10-2 and TRBJ2-7; maybe TRBD1 (6 bases). Sequencing input: peripheral blood. The receptor comes from a woman aged 70-85 years with COVID-19, enrolled during active disease. CDR3 bases: TGCGCCAGCAGTGAGCTGGGGGCGGCCTACGAGCAGTACTTC. Translated, it gives CASSELGAAYEQYF.